These T cell receptor beta chains were read from a single sample in a study of cytomegalovirus exposure and HLA in healthy donors. The method was immunoSEQ multiplex PCR; TCRdb's version includes in-frame clones alone and lacks a portion of them. The table has about 160,000 clones, roughly three quarters seen once. The sample consisted of PBMCs. Source of these receptors: a man in his forties in good health and CMV-seropositive. The CDR3 runs from the conserved cysteine through the conserved F or W. A D gene is named only where the DNA matches it firmly. The size field is filled for only some rows; it gives once, few, many or a size class.

cdr3_nt: TGTGCCAGCAGCTTATTTACCGGGACTCCTGACTCTGGAAACACCATATATTTT; cdr3_aa: CASSLFTGTPDSGNTIYF; clone_size: NA; j_call: TRBJ1-3; v_call: TRBV11-2; d_call: NA
cdr3_nt: TGTGCCAGCAGCCGCGGGACAGGGGCTAAACAAGAGACCCAGTACTTC; cdr3_aa: CASSRGTGAKQETQYF; clone_size: NA; j_call: TRBJ2-5; v_call: TRBV5-6; d_call: TRBD1
cdr3_nt: TGCGCCAGCAGCTTAGGACGGGGACTATCCTCCTACGAGCAGTACTTC; cdr3_aa: CASSLGRGLSSYEQYF; clone_size: NA; j_call: TRBJ2-7; v_call: TRBV5-1; d_call: TRBD2
cdr3_nt: TGTGCCAGTAGTGGAGGGACAGGGGGCTCACCCCTCCACTTT; cdr3_aa: CASSGGTGGSPLHF; clone_size: once; j_call: TRBJ1-6; v_call: TRBV19; d_call: TRBD1
cdr3_nt: TGTGCCAGCAGTGAAACACCGGGGGGGACTGGGGCCAACGTCCTGACTTTC; cdr3_aa: CASSETPGGTGANVLTF; clone_size: once; j_call: TRBJ2-6; v_call: TRBV6-1; d_call: TRBD2
cdr3_nt: TGCAGCGTTGCGAGCGGGGGGGCGAACACCGGGGAGCTGTTTTTT; cdr3_aa: CSVASGGANTGELFF; clone_size: once; j_call: TRBJ2-2; v_call: TRBV29-1; d_call: TRBD2
cdr3_nt: TGTGCCAGCAGCACACCAGAGGGCACCATATATTTT; cdr3_aa: CASSTPEGTIYF; clone_size: NA; j_call: TRBJ1-3; v_call: TRBV9; d_call: NA
cdr3_nt: TGCGCCAGCAGCCAGGCCGAAACAGGGAGTAACTATGGCTACACCTTC; cdr3_aa: CASSQAETGSNYGYTF; clone_size: NA; j_call: TRBJ1-2; v_call: TRBV4-1; d_call: NA
cdr3_nt: TGTGCCAGCAGCGTCCGTCGAGGGGGGGGGAGTGAAAAACTGTTTTTT; cdr3_aa: CASSVRRGGGSEKLFF; clone_size: NA; j_call: TRBJ1-4; v_call: TRBV7-2; d_call: NA
cdr3_nt: TGTGCCAGCAGCCCCGGGTCGCCAGCAACCACAGATACGCAGTATTTT; cdr3_aa: CASSPGSPATTDTQYF; clone_size: once; j_call: TRBJ2-3; v_call: TRBV9; d_call: NA
cdr3_nt: TGTGCCAGCAGCGGGACCCCCGGGGGGCCAGTAGATAAAGAGACCCAGTACTTC; cdr3_aa: CASSGTPGGPVDKETQYF; clone_size: NA; j_call: TRBJ2-5; v_call: TRBV9; d_call: NA
cdr3_nt: TGTGCCAGCAGTGATACCTTGACAGGGGCTCGAGGCTACACCTTC; cdr3_aa: CASSDTLTGARGYTF; clone_size: NA; j_call: TRBJ1-2; v_call: TRBV6-1; d_call: TRBD1
cdr3_nt: TGTGCCAGTAGGATGACAGGGAACAATCAGCCCCAGCATTTT; cdr3_aa: CASRMTGNNQPQHF; clone_size: NA; j_call: TRBJ1-5; v_call: TRBV19; d_call: TRBD1
cdr3_nt: TGTGCCAGCACGCGGGGAGTCACCGGGGAGCTGTTTTTT; cdr3_aa: CASTRGVTGELFF; clone_size: NA; j_call: TRBJ2-2; v_call: TRBV2; d_call: NA
cdr3_nt: TGTGCCAGCGGGGACAGCTCAGCCTACGAGCAGTACTTC; cdr3_aa: CASGDSSAYEQYF; clone_size: many; j_call: TRBJ2-7; v_call: TRBV19; d_call: TRBD1
cdr3_nt: TGTGCCAGCAGCGCGACGGGAGCGGATGGCTACACCTTC; cdr3_aa: CASSATGADGYTF; clone_size: few; j_call: TRBJ1-2; v_call: TRBV6-5; d_call: NA
cdr3_nt: TGTGCCAGCAGGAGCGCCGGGGAGCTGTTTTTT; cdr3_aa: CASRSAGELFF; clone_size: NA; j_call: TRBJ2-2; v_call: TRBV4-2; d_call: NA
cdr3_nt: TGTGCCAGCAGCTCCATGGACAGGTTGAACACTGAAGCTTTCTTT; cdr3_aa: CASSSMDRLNTEAFF; clone_size: NA; j_call: TRBJ1-1; v_call: TRBV7-9; d_call: TRBD1
cdr3_nt: TGTGCCTGCAGGGGGCTGGGCACTGAAGCTTTCTTT; cdr3_aa: CACRGLGTEAFF; clone_size: NA; j_call: TRBJ1-1; v_call: TRBV27; d_call: TRBD1
cdr3_nt: TGTGCCAGCACCTCAGCGGGCGGGGGATCGTACAATGAGCAGTTCTTC; cdr3_aa: CASTSAGGGSYNEQFF; clone_size: NA; j_call: TRBJ2-1; v_call: TRBV7-3; d_call: TRBD2
cdr3_nt: TGTGCCTGGAGTGTCGGGACAGGGGTTGCCCACGAGCAGTACTTC; cdr3_aa: CAWSVGTGVAHEQYF; clone_size: NA; j_call: TRBJ2-7; v_call: TRBV30; d_call: TRBD1
cdr3_nt: TGTGCCAGTAGTATGTCCCGCAGGGACACTGAAGCTTTCTTT; cdr3_aa: CASSMSRRDTEAFF; clone_size: NA; j_call: TRBJ1-1; v_call: TRBV19; d_call: NA
cdr3_nt: TGTGCCAGCAGCCTAATAAACACTGAAGCTTTCTTT; cdr3_aa: CASSLINTEAFF; clone_size: NA; j_call: TRBJ1-1; v_call: TRBV5-6; d_call: NA
cdr3_nt: TGTGCCAGCAGCTTGGACCCTGACAGGGGGAGCACCATATATTTT; cdr3_aa: CASSLDPDRGSTIYF; clone_size: NA; j_call: TRBJ1-3; v_call: TRBV7-6; d_call: TRBD1
cdr3_nt: TGTGCCAGCAGCACGGGACAGAACACTGAAGCTTTCTTT; cdr3_aa: CASSTGQNTEAFF; clone_size: NA; j_call: TRBJ1-1; v_call: TRBV11-2; d_call: NA
cdr3_nt: TGTGCCAGCAGCGTAGAGGGGCAGCCCCAGCATTTT; cdr3_aa: CASSVEGQPQHF; clone_size: NA; j_call: TRBJ1-5; v_call: TRBV9; d_call: NA
cdr3_nt: TGCAGTGCTTTCGTAGTCGAGCAGTACTTC; cdr3_aa: CSAFVVEQYF; clone_size: NA; j_call: TRBJ2-7; v_call: TRBV20-1; d_call: NA
cdr3_nt: TGTGCCAGCAGCCAAGAGAGGGGCACAGGGCACGAGCAGTACTTC; cdr3_aa: CASSQERGTGHEQYF; clone_size: NA; j_call: TRBJ2-7; v_call: TRBV9; d_call: NA
cdr3_nt: TGCGCCAGCAGCTTGGCTGGGACAGGGGGCGACGAGCAGTACTTC; cdr3_aa: CASSLAGTGGDEQYF; clone_size: NA; j_call: TRBJ2-7; v_call: TRBV5-1; d_call: TRBD1